This T cell receptor (beta chain) is from a study of shared clonotypes between healthy human individuals (dated by TCRdb to 2020 to 2021). As for the study more broadly: The cohort included three men and a couple of women between 18 and 49 years of age. For each donor, CD4 naive and CD4 memory were each run on three plates, CD8 naive on two plates, and CD8 memory on one plate. To estimate repertoire size and how much clonotype sharing occurs between individuals, the study deeply sequenced the blood TCR repertoires of five healthy adults. Different laboratories and diverse techniques were used to prepare libraries and sequence TCR repertoires, to increase sequencing depth and limit assay-specific biases. Leukapheresis yielded between about 0.9 and 9.5 billion PBMCs per donor. Findings and caveats that apply to the study as a whole: Across a handful of donors, around 5.4% of naive CD4, approximately 4% of naive CD8, about 2% of memory CD4, and over 0.35% of memory CD8 clonotypes were shared. Naive subsets generally had larger estimated clonotype richness than memory subsets. Pairwise subsampling led to the expectation that sequencing depth would affect the degree of clonotype sharing among donors. Only blood was sampled, and tissue TCR repertoires likely differ from those in blood. Because the study included only a small number of donors, the genetic and exposure-history diversity represented was limited. Rarefaction of sorted-subset datasets indicated incomplete sequencing despite the large sequencing depth. Higher generation probabilities were observed for clonotypes shared by all four sorted-subset donors than for non-shared clonotypes.

Using the deep immunoSEQ assay, multiplex PCR amplified TCR CDR3 regions from genomic DNA. Genomic DNA extracted from each cell subset was distributed evenly over all wells of several immunoSEQ 96-well plates, and each plate served as one replicate. For sorted subsets, roughly 200 ng of genomic DNA, equivalent to 30,000 or so T cell genomes, went into each replicate PCR. Purified libraries were quantified with a Qubit 3.0 fluorometer, sized on a Bioanalyzer 2100, and re-quantified with the KAPA Library Quantification kit. Every immunoSEQ 96-well plate was sequenced on a separate single-read 150-cycle Illumina NextSeq 550 flow cell. In the source study's methods: The immunoSEQ output contained only junctional sequences without quality scores, so filtering could not match that applied to full-length reads. To assign V/J genes and CDR3, sequences were annotated using PyIR, a Python wrapper for IgBLAST v1.9, with IMGT germline references. Reads were filtered out if the reads had weak V/J assignments (E-value above 1e-6), no CDR3, stop codons, out-of-frame junctions, or ambiguous translated residues. V3J clonotypes were defined by identical inferred V gene, J gene, and CDR3 amino acid sequence. Percentage overlap between repertoires was calculated by dividing the number of shared unique clonotypes by the size of the smaller repertoire. RTK rarefaction, the Chao1 estimator, and Recon v2.1 estimates of unobserved clonotypes were used to assess repertoire richness. OLGA was used to compute generation probabilities for all TCRbeta clonotypes that the gDNA method yielded from a few donors. The table was pulled from immuneACCESS by TCRdb, which kept in-frame rearrangements only. Such tables lose some clones; where checked, under half of the loss comes from unresolved V genes, and the rest has no known cause. The V and J calls and clone size are taken from that table; D and trimming were inferred from the DNA. The sample includes approximately 2,300,000 clones, with about nine tenths observed a single time. The top ten hold 0.3% to 0.4% of the sample.

In the case of this clone: What this receptor recognizes is not known. Base quality data are lacking; no much larger clone is found one base away.

The donors were healthy, HIV-negative adults with no recently reported acute infections or vaccinations. Every donor was a Caucasian adult living in Nashville, Tennessee, USA. Magnetic negative selection was used to enrich CD4+ T cells, after which naive cells were positively selected on CD45RA and the negative fraction became the memory subset. After blood collection by leukapheresis, PBMCs were isolated using Ficoll-Histopaque density gradient centrifugation and then cryopreserved in the vapor phase of liquid nitrogen. Analytical flow cytometry was used to check the purity and quantity of each magnetically sorted T cell population. Each sorted fraction had its genomic DNA isolated and then quantified by UV absorbance on a Nanodrop 2000c. Trimming at the junction amounts to 6 bases on V and 7 bases on J, and the germline ends lie 10 bases apart. The CDR3 goes from the cysteine to the phenylalanine over 13 residues. Of all the DNA, just the CDR3 is kept, 39 bases in frame from base 1. CDR1 is given as MDHEN and CDR2 as SYDVKM, both from the germline V gene.

The chain joins TRBV28 to TRBJ1-6; a confident D gene designation cannot be given. Sequencing was performed on naive CD4+ T cells from PBMCs. Read against the paper, the sample's cell subset or site label means: CD45RA+ positively selected. The sequence was collected from a man aged 18 to 29 in good health. Some clones in this sample may be carry-over from other donors' samples. The CDR3 sequence is CASSDPTNSPLHF. The DNA sequence is TGTGCCAGCAGCGACCCAACCAATTCACCCCTCCACTTT.